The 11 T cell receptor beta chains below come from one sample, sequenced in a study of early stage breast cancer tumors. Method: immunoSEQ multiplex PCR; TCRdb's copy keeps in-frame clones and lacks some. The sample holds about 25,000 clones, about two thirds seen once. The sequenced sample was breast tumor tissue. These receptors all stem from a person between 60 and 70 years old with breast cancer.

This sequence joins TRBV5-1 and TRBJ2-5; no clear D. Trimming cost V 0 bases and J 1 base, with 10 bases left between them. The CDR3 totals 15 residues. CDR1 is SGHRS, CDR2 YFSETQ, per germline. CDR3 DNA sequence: TGCGCCAGCAGCTTGGTTCGGTCGGTCCAAGAGACCCAGTACTTC. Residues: CASSLVRSVQETQYF.

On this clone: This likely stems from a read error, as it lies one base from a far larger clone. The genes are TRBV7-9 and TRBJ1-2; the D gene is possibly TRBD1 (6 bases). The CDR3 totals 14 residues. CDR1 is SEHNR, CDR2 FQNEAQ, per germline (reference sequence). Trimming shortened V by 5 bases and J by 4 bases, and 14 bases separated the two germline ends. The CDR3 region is CASSPGQTSYGYTF. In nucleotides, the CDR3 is TGTGCCAGCAGCCCCGGACAGACCAGCTATGGCTACACCTTC. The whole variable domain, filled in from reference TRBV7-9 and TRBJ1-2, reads DTGVSQNPRHKITKRGQNVTFRCDPISEHNRLYWYRQTLGQGPEFLTYFQNEAQLEKSRLLSDRFSAERPKGSFSTLEIQRTEQGDSAMYLCASSPGQTSYGYTFGSGTRLTVV.

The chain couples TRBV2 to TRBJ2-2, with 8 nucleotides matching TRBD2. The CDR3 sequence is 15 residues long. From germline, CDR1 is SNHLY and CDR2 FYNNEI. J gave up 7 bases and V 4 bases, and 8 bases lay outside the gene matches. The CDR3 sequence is CASSASGSDSGELFF. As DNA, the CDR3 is TGTGCCAGCAGTGCAAGCGGGAGTGACAGCGGGGAGCTGTTTTTT. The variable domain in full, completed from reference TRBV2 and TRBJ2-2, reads EPEVTQTPSHQVTQMGQEVILRCVPISNHLYFYWYRQILGQKVEFLVSFYNNEISEKSEIFDDQFSVERPDGSNFTLKIRSTKLEDSAMYFCASSASGSDSGELFFGEGSRLTVL.

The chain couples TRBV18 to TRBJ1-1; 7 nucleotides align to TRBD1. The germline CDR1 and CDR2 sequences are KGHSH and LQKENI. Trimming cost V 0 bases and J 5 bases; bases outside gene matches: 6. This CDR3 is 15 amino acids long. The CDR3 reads CASSPPQGVWTEAFF. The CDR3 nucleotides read TGTGCCAGCTCACCACCCCAGGGGGTATGGACTGAAGCTTTCTTT.

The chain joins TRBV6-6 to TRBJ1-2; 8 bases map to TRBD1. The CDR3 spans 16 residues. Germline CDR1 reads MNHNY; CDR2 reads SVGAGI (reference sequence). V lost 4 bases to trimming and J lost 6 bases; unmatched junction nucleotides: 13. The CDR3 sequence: CASSSLPGDRGHGYTF. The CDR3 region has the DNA TGTGCCAGCAGTTCCCTCCCCGGCGACAGGGGCCATGGCTACACCTTC.

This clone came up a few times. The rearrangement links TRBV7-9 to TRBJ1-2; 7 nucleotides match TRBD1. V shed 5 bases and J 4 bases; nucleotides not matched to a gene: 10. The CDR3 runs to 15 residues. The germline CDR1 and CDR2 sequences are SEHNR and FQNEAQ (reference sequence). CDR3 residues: CASSTPTRDSYGYTF. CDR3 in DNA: TGTGCCAGCAGCACCCCCACCCGGGACAGCTATGGCTACACCTTC.

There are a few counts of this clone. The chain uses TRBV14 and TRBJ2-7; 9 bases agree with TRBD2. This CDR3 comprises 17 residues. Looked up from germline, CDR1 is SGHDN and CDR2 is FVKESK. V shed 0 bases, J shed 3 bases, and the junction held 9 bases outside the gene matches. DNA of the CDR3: TGTGCCAGCAGCCAAGATAGTGCGAGCGGGAGGATCTACGAGCAGTACTTC. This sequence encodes CASSQDSASGRIYEQYF.

DNA for the CDR3: TGTGCCAGCAGCCAAGCGACAGGGTATTTGGAGGAAAAACTGTTTTTT. This codes for CASSQATGYLEEKLFF. This chain connects TRBV14 to TRBJ1-4, with 7 bases identical to TRBD1. Per the germline V gene, CDR1 is SGHDN and CDR2 is FVKESK. The junction had 10 bases not matched to a gene; V was cut back by 1 base and J by 8 bases. This CDR3 is 16 amino acids long.

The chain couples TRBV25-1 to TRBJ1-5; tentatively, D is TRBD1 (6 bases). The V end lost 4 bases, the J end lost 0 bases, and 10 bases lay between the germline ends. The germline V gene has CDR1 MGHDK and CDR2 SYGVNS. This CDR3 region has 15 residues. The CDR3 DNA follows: TGTGCCAGCAGTGTACAGGGAAGTAGCAATCAGCCCCAGCATTTT. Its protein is CASSVQGSSNQPQHF.

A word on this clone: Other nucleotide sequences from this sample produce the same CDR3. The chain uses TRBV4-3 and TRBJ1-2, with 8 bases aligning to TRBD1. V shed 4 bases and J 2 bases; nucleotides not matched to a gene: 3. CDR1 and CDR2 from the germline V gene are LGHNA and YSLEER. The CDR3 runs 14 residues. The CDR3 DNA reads TGCGCCAGCAGCCGCGGACAGGGAAACTATGGCTACACCTTC. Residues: CASSRGQGNYGYTF.

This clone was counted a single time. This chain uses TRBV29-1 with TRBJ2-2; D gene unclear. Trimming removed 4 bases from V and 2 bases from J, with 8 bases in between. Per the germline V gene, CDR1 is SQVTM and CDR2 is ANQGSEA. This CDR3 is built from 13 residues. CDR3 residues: CSVAGINTGELFF. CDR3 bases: TGCAGCGTTGCAGGAATTAACACCGGGGAGCTGTTTTTT.